One and the same sample provided the 19 T cell receptor beta chains below, sequenced in a study of identical twins. TCRdb reprocessed the 5' RACE reads with MiXCR, giving one entry per CDR3 protein. The sample holds about 530,000 distinct CDR3 sequences, about 22% seen once. In addition, the sample was reused for a study of yellow fever vaccine responses in identical twins.

Sequencing input: CD4+ T cells sorted from blood. The receptors stem from a woman aged 18-29 years in good health.

J is TRBJ2-5 and V is TRBV3-1; 7 nucleotides agree with TRBD2. This CDR3 region has 16 residues. CDR1 is LGHDT and CDR2 is YNNKEL in the germline V gene (reference sequence). Trimming at V came to 0 bases and at J to 4 bases, leaving 8 bases not matched to a gene. The CDR3 nucleotides read TGTGCCAGCAGCCAAGATCGGGGCGGCGGGGGAGAGACCCAGTACTTC. It yields the protein CASSQDRGGGGETQYF.

The V and J genes are TRBV6-5 and TRBJ2-2; D gene unclear. Germline V gene lookup returns CDR1 MNHEY and CDR2 SVGAGI. With 2 bases removed from V and 4 bases from J, the gap between germline ends came to 8 bases. The CDR3 totals 14 residues. The CDR3 nucleotides read TGTGCCAGCAGTTACACACAGACCACCGGGGAGCTGTTTTTT. Its translation is CASSYTQTTGELFF.

This clonotype was seen more than once but under ten times. The V call is TRBV18, the J call TRBJ2-7; D unresolved. The CDR3 sequence is 14 residues long. V was pared by 4 bases and J by 0 bases, with 10 bases between. The V gene's germline CDR1 is KGHSH and CDR2 LQKENI. The CDR3 here is CASSLGPRSYEQYF. The CDR3 nucleotides read TGTGCCAGCTCACTTGGGCCACGCTCCTACGAGCAGTACTTC.

The chain uses TRBV4-2 and TRBJ2-3; the match to TRBD2 covers 7 bases. The germline CDR1 and CDR2 sequences are LGHNA and YNFKEQ. The CDR3 is made up of 15 amino acids. V lost 4 bases, J lost 2 bases, and 6 bases stayed unmatched. CDR3 sequence reads: CASSLQRGPTDTQYF. The CDR3, as DNA: TGTGCCAGCAGCCTGCAGCGGGGACCCACAGATACGCAGTATTTT.

This clonotype was seen a few times. The chain couples TRBV4-1 to TRBJ2-5; possible D gene TRBD2, 5 bases. The CDR3 covers 14 residues. V was cut by 0 bases and J by 10 bases, with 15 bases left in between. The germline CDR1 and CDR2 sequences are MGHRA and YSYEKL. The CDR3 loop is CASSQDDRLGSQYF. The CDR3 DNA reads TGCGCCAGCAGCCAAGATGACCGTTTGGGGAGCCAGTACTTC.

In its sample, this clonotype was seen a few times. This chain connects TRBV29-1 to TRBJ2-1; D is unresolved. The CDR3 totals 13 residues. Germline V lookup: CDR1 SQVTM, CDR2 ANQGSEA. V was pared by 4 bases and J by 3 bases, with 10 bases between. The CDR3 is CSVASSVYNEQFF. The DNA for the CDR3 is TGCAGCGTTGCGTCTAGTGTCTACAATGAGCAGTTCTTC.

V usage is TRBV6-2 or TRBV6-3 and J usage is TRBJ2-7; TRBD1 matches 7 bases. V trimming: 8 bases; J trimming: 4 bases; junction bases outside the gene matches: 2. Germline values: CDR1 MNHEY, CDR2 SVGEGT. The CDR3 sequence is 11 residues long. This CDR3 is CASGRGYEQYV. The CDR3 DNA reads TGTGCCAGCGGCAGGGGGTACGAGCAGTACGTC.

V and J are TRBV7-9 and TRBJ1-2; tentative D call: TRBD1 (5 bases). The germline V gene encodes CDR1 SEHNR and CDR2 FQNEAQ (reference sequence). The CDR3 consists of 15 residues. The ends were cut back, 4 bases at V and 9 bases at J, with 21 bases in the middle. The CDR3 DNA reads TGTGCCAGCAGCTCAACATCACCGGGACCGCGACGCTACACCTTC. Amino acids: CASSSTSPGPRRYTF.

CDR3 in DNA: TGTGCCAGCAGTGATGGGGGGTACTACGAGCAGTACTTC. As protein: CASSDGGYYEQYF. The chain employs TRBV2 and TRBJ2-7; tentatively, D is TRBD2 (6 bases). The CDR3 spans 13 residues. The germline V gene encodes CDR1 SNHLY and CDR2 FYNNEI. Trimming took off 3 bases at V and 3 bases at J, with 9 bases between the two ends.

The chain couples TRBV4-2 to TRBJ2-5, with 10 bases lining up with TRBD1. V lost 0 bases, J lost 4 bases, and 8 bases stayed unmatched. The CDR3 covers 17 residues. Germline assignment: CDR1 LGHNA and CDR2 YNFKEQ. In nucleotides, the CDR3 is TGTGCCAGCAGCCAAGATAACCAGGGACAGGGGCGAGAGACCCAGTACTTC. Translated, it gives CASSQDNQGQGRETQYF.

This chain connects TRBV7-2 to TRBJ2-3; no reliable D call. CDR3 length: 13 amino acids. Germline values: CDR1 SGHTA, CDR2 FQGNSA. V lost 2 bases and J 2 bases, leaving 5 bases between the germline ends. The CDR3 DNA is TGTGCCAGCAGCTTAAAATTCACAGATACGCAGTATTTT. Translation gives CASSLKFTDTQYF. Full variable domain (rest looked up from reference TRBV7-2 and TRBJ2-3): GAGVSQSPSNKVTEKGKDVELRCDPISGHTALYWYRQSLGQGLEFLIYFQGNSAPDKSGLPSDRFSAERTGGSVSTLTIQRTQQEDSAVYLCASSLKFTDTQYFGPGTRLTVL.

This clonotype was seen only a few times. This sequence joins TRBV4-1 and TRBJ2-3, with 7 bases aligning to TRBD2. CDR1 and CDR2 from the germline V gene are MGHRA and YSYEKL. Losses at the gene ends were 2 bases for V and 0 bases for J; bases not matched to a gene: 14. The CDR3 is 19 amino acids. Written as DNA, the CDR3 is TGCGCCAGCAGCCAAAGTTTAAACTACTGGCGGGAGAGCACAGATACGCAGTATTTT. This translates into CASSQSLNYWRESTDTQYF.

This clonotype has a handful of counts. The V gene is TRBV5-1, the J gene TRBJ2-7; 12 bases line up with TRBD1. The junction had 7 bases not matched to a gene; V was cut back by 4 bases and J by 5 bases. CDR1 and CDR2 from the germline V gene are SGHRS and YFSETQ. The CDR3 runs 15 residues. The CDR3 DNA is TGCGCCAGCAGCCTATGGGGACAGGGGGCCGACGAGCAGTACTTC. Translation gives CASSLWGQGADEQYF.

This clonotype was counted between two and nine times. J is TRBJ2-7 and V is TRBV4-2; 10 bases match TRBD2. CDR1 is LGHNA and CDR2 is YNFKEQ in the germline V gene. V dropped 0 bases and J dropped 4; count of bases not matched to a gene: 6. The CDR3 spans 16 residues. As DNA, the CDR3 is TGTGCCAGCAGCCAAGATCCCAGCGGGGGGGTTTACGAGCAGTACTTC. Protein: CASSQDPSGGVYEQYF.

This clonotype was counted only a few times. The chain uses TRBV10-2 and TRBJ1-5; TRBD1 agrees at 9 bases. Germline CDR1 WSHSY, CDR2 SAAADI. This CDR3 has 19 residues. The V gene end was trimmed by 1 base and the J gene end by 4 bases; junction bases not matched to a gene: 14. CDR3 sequence reads: CASSEFRLIRDRENQPQHF. The CDR3 nucleotides read TGCGCCAGCAGTGAGTTTCGGTTGATCCGGGACAGGGAGAATCAGCCCCAGCATTTT.

The chain couples TRBV12-5 to TRBJ2-2; no firm D call. From germline, CDR1 is LGHNT and CDR2 FRNRAP. V lost 3 bases and J 1 base, leaving 6 bases between the germline ends. This CDR3 region has 14 residues. Here the CDR3 reads CASGLLGNTGELFF. CDR3 nucleotides: TGTGCTAGTGGTTTATTAGGGAACACCGGGGAGCTGTTTTTT.

The sample holds a few counts of this clonotype. The rearrangement joins TRBV3-1 to TRBJ2-3; D might be TRBD2 (5 bases). The CDR3 has 14 residues. The germline V gene has CDR1 LGHDT and CDR2 YNNKEL (reference sequence). Trimming shortened V by 0 bases and J by 5 bases, and 9 bases separated the two germline ends. CDR3 loop: CASSQDYAGDTQYF. CDR3 nucleotide sequence: TGTGCCAGCAGCCAAGACTATGCGGGAGATACGCAGTATTTT.

The chain couples TRBV5-6 to TRBJ1-3, with TRBD1 matching over 10 bases. Germline-derived CDR1 and CDR2 are SGHDT and YYEEEE. This CDR3 is built from 17 residues. The V gene end was trimmed by 4 bases and the J gene end by 2 bases; junction bases not matched to a gene: 9. CDR3 sequence: CASSDQGQGRAGNTIYF. The CDR3 DNA follows: TGTGCCAGCAGCGACCAGGGACAGGGGCGAGCTGGAAACACCATATATTTT.

The chain links TRBV10-3 to TRBJ2-1; D not certain. Germline CDR1 reads ENHRY; CDR2 reads SYGVKD. The germline V and J ends were trimmed by 6 bases and 5 bases, with 11 bases remaining between them. The CDR3 covers 13 residues. The CDR3 DNA follows: TGTGCCATCAGGGATGGACGGGACAATGAGCAGTTCTTC. It translates to CAIRDGRDNEQFF.